The 4 T cell receptor beta chains reported below all come from one sample, sequenced in a study of T cells in Graves' hyperthyroidism and ophthalmopathy. Amplification targeted TCR beta CDR3 regions from RNA transcripts. The TCR CDR3 first-round RT-PCR relied on the HTBI primer set. TCRdb ran MiXCR on the multiplex PCR reads and lists one entry per CDR3 protein. Of about 320,000 distinct CDR3 sequences listed, around a sixth are singletons. The sequencing input was blood. These receptors all stem from a young man with Graves' hyperthyroidism.

The rearrangement joins TRBV27 to TRBJ1-2; D call uncertain. This CDR3 comprises 13 residues. The V gene's germline CDR1 is MNHEY and CDR2 SMNVEV (reference sequence). V lost 2 bases and J 5 bases, leaving 9 bases between the germline ends. CDR3 DNA: TGTGCCAGCAGTTTAGGACGGTCTTATGGCTACACCTTC. This gives the protein CASSLGRSYGYTF.

The V gene is TRBV28, the J gene TRBJ2-5; D tentatively reads TRBD1 or TRBD2 (6 bases each). The CDR3 contains 18 residues. Germline V CDR1 and CDR2: MDHEN, SYDVKM. V gave up 3 bases and J gave up 0 bases, with 20 bases separating them. The CDR3 DNA follows: TGTGCCAGCAGTTTGGGGGGCGGCAGTCGGAAGTACCAAGAGACCCAGTACTTC. This translates into CASSLGGGSRKYQETQYF.

This clonotype was found many times. The CDR3 DNA is TGTGCCACCGAGCCCCGGGTGGGCCGAGCCACCGTTGGCAATCAGCCCCAGCATTTT. Encoded protein: CATEPRVGRATVGNQPQHF. This chain joins TRBV28 and TRBJ1-5; D uncertain. The germline gives CDR1 MDHEN, CDR2 SYDVKM. The CDR3 is 19 amino acids. The V gene lost 10 bases and the J gene lost 2 bases, with 30 bases spanning the gap.

The V gene is TRBV6-1, the J gene TRBJ2-3; the D is unclear. V was shortened by 1 base and J by 6 bases, with 11 bases between the two germline ends. CDR3 length: 14 amino acids. Germline CDR1 and CDR2: MNHNS and SASEGT. The CDR3 DNA sequence: TGTGCCAGCAGTGAAGTGTCGGCCCGGGATACGCAGTATTTT. Residues: CASSEVSARDTQYF.